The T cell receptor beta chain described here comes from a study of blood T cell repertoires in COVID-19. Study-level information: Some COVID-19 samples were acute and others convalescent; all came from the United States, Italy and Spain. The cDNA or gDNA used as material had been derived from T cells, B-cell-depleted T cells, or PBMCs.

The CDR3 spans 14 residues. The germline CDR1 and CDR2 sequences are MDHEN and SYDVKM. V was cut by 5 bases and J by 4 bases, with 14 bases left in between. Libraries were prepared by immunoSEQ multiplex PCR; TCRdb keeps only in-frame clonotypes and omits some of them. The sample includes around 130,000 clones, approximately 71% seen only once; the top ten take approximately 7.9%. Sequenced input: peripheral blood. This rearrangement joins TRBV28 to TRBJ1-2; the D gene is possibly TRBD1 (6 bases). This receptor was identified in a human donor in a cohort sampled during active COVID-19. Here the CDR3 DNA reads TGTGCCAGCAGTGAAATACAGGGCTTCTATGGCTACACCTTC. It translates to CASSEIQGFYGYTF.